This T cell receptor beta chain originates from a study of T cells expressing NK-cell markers (TCRdb year 2020). General notes on the study: In sorted CD3+CD56+NKG2C+, CD3+CD56+NKG2C- and CD3+CD56-NKG2C+ T-cell subsets from 7 or 8 donors, TCR beta-chain repertoires were profiled. Seven of the eight sequenced donors were HCMV-seropositive and one was HCMV-seronegative. The eight sequenced donors were randomly selected healthy volunteers, three men and five women. Illumina HiSeq 2000/2500, MiSeq or NextSeq was used to sequence libraries as 2 x 150 bp reads. Overall results and qualifications from the work: Those dominant clonotypes were again the most abundant among CD3+CD56-NKG2C+ cells in several donors, at roughly 25-65%. Whether the expanded NKG2C-expressing T cell clones were specific for HCMV antigens remained unclear. In 5 to 7 donors, the dominant CD3+CD56+NKG2C+ clonotypes were found to rank among the top 10 CD8+ clonotypes and to make up roughly 1.0-8% of CD8+ T cells.

Inclusive of the bounding cysteine and phenylalanine, the CDR3 is 13 residues long. No DNA has been recorded. CDR1 and CDR2, looked up from the germline V gene, are MGHRA and YSYEKL. HCMV-specific IgG was detected in serum with a commercial ELISA kit to determine HCMV serostatus. Ficoll density gradient centrifugation was used to isolate peripheral blood mononuclear cells from blood. The sequencing machine was an Illumina HiSeq 2000. TCR beta cDNA libraries were made by 5'RACE template switching that added a universal primer site and unique molecular identifiers. Priming for cDNA synthesis came from the TCR beta constant segment, and two successive PCR amplification steps followed. Per the authors' processing: MIGEC handled demultiplexing of the reads and grouping by UMI, while MiTCR was used to assemble and quantify clonotypes. Only TCR cDNA sequences supported by at least two reads were kept to exclude erroneous sequences. The tcR package was used for downstream repertoire analysis, and clonotypes were matched across fractions by CDR3 nucleotide sequence plus V segment. Antigen specificity was annotated against VDJdb with VDJmatch, allowing one amino acid substitution in CDR3. TCRdb reprocessed the sequencing reads and holds a single record per CDR3 protein sequence, with no DNA. The V and J calls come from TCRdb's annotation, not from the publication. The sample's table covers some 440,000 distinct CDR3 sequences. Clones ranked in the top ten supply about 1.5% of the sample.

Comment on this clonotype: Its antigen remains undetermined.

This clonotype was obtained from a woman aged 50 to 65 in good health. Donor details come from another sample of the same person, matched by shared clones. This chain is built from TRBV4-1 and TRBJ1-1. The sequenced material came from blood T cells: a sorted CD56 or NKG2C T cell subset, CD4+ or CD8+ T cells, or bulk PBMC T cells (not recorded which). CDR3 region: CASSQHSRSEAFF.